Shown below are 23 T cell receptor beta chains from a single sample sequenced in a study of cytomegalovirus exposure and HLA in healthy donors. The method was immunoSEQ multiplex PCR; TCRdb's version includes in-frame clones alone and lacks a portion of them. The data show 160,000 or so clones, approximately 88% seen once. The sequencing sample was made of PBMCs. These receptors all come from a man younger than 45 in good health and CMV-seropositive.

The rearrangement joins TRBV2 to TRBJ2-3, with 10 nucleotides matching TRBD1. The CDR3 has 14 amino acids. Germline trimming cut 7 bases from V and 4 bases from J; bases unmatched to any gene: 5. CDR1 SNHLY and CDR2 FYNNEI come from the germline V gene. CDR3 nucleotides: TGTGCCAGCAACCGGGACAGGGGTCCAGATACGCAGTATTTT. Translated: CASNRDRGPDTQYF.

This rearrangement joins TRBV6-6 to TRBJ1-1; no clear D. Trimming shortened V by 2 bases and J by 8 bases, and 6 bases separated the two germline ends. The CDR3 contains 11 residues. Per germline, CDR1 MNHNY and CDR2 SVGAGI (reference sequence). The CDR3 region has the DNA TGTGCCAGCAGTTACGGTCGGGAAGCTTTCTTT. Protein sequence: CASSYGREAFF.

The chain combines TRBV15 with TRBJ2-1, with 9 bases that match TRBD1. This CDR3 is built from 15 residues. Per germline, CDR1 LNHNV and CDR2 YYDKDF (reference sequence). Trimming cost V 7 bases and J 4 bases; bases outside gene matches: 8. CDR3 protein: CATTADRGLYNEQFF. The CDR3 DNA sequence: TGTGCCACCACCGCGGACAGGGGTCTTTACAATGAGCAGTTCTTC.

V and J are TRBV28 and TRBJ1-6; 7 nucleotides align to TRBD1. The V gene end was trimmed by 1 base and the J gene end by 9 bases; junction bases not matched to a gene: 3. Germline V gene data show CDR1 as MDHEN and CDR2 as SYDVKM. The CDR3 runs to 14 residues. CDR3 loop: CASSLSGQRSPLHF. CDR3 nucleotide sequence: TGTGCCAGCAGTTTATCGGGACAGCGTTCACCCCTCCACTTT. The full variable domain, completed using reference TRBV28 and TRBJ1-6, is DVKVTQSSRYLVKRTGEKVFLECVQDMDHENMFWYRQDPGLGLRLIYFSYDVKMKEKGDIPEGYSVSREKKERFSLILESASTNQTSMYLCASSLSGQRSPLHFGNGTRLTVT.

V usage is TRBV5-5 and J usage is TRBJ2-5; perhaps TRBD2 as D (6 bases). The CDR3 covers 15 residues. Trimming pared 3 bases from V and 1 base from J, leaving 13 bases between. In germline, CDR1 is SGHKS, CDR2 YYEKEE (reference sequence). DNA of the CDR3: TGTGCCAGCAGCTACAGGTCCGGGGGCCAAGAGACCCAGTACTTC. It is translated as CASSYRSGGQETQYF. Complete variable domain (other parts from reference TRBV5-5 and TRBJ2-5): DAGVTQSPTHLIKTRGQQVTLRCSPISGHKSVSWYQQVLGQGPQFIFQYYEKEERGRGNFPDRFSARQFPNYSSELNVNALLLGDSALYLCASSYRSGGQETQYFGPGTRLLVL.

This chain uses TRBV5-1 with TRBJ2-3; 12 bases are shared with TRBD2. Germline CDR1 reads SGHRS; CDR2 reads YFSETQ. Trimming removed 0 bases from V and 5 bases from J; junction bases left unmatched: 7. CDR3 length: 17 residues. CDR3 bases: TGCGCCAGCAGCTTGGATTCTAGCGGGGGGGCCGGAGATACGCAGTATTTT. Its protein is CASSLDSSGGAGDTQYF.

Here the CDR3 DNA reads TGCGCCAGCAGCCAAGATCCGGCAGGGGGCAGGGAAAAACTGTTTTTT. This translates into CASSQDPAGGREKLFF. The chain has TRBV4-3 and TRBJ1-4; TRBD1 aligns across 8 bases. From germline, CDR1 is LGHNA and CDR2 YSLEER. Germline trimming cut 0 bases from V and 8 bases from J; bases unmatched to any gene: 8. This CDR3 is 16 amino acids long.

This clone was detected only a few times. This CDR3 is also generated by other DNA sequences in the sample. The chain carries TRBV9 and TRBJ2-2; 15 bases align to TRBD2. CDR1 and CDR2 (germline): SGDLS, YYNGEE. The CDR3 extends over 19 amino acids. V was clipped by 3 bases and J by 5 bases; unmatched bases: 11. The CDR3 region has the DNA TGTGCCAGCAGCGATCATACCCTAGGACTAGCGGGGGGGACCGGGGAGCTGTTTTTT. Translated, it gives CASSDHTLGLAGGTGELFF.

The chain joins TRBV7-8 to TRBJ2-7, with TRBD2 matching over 8 bases. V lost 4 bases and J lost 6; bases outside the gene matches: 14. CDR3 length: 16 amino acids. Per the germline V gene, CDR1 is SGHVS and CDR2 is FQNEAQ. The CDR3 nucleotides are TGTGCCAGCAGCTCCCCCTCTTTAGCGGGACGGGGCGAGCAGTACTTC. Protein: CASSSPSLAGRGEQYF.

This chain joins TRBV5-1 and TRBJ2-7, with 9 bases fitting TRBD1. The length of the CDR3 is 18 residues. With V trimmed by 0 bases and J by 0 bases, 10 bases remained unmatched. The germline V gene encodes CDR1 SGHRS and CDR2 YFSETQ. Written as DNA, the CDR3 is TGCGCCAGCAGCTTGGTCGGGACAGGGCCGTACAACTCCTACGAGCAGTACTTC. Its protein is CASSLVGTGPYNSYEQYF. Full variable domain (outside the CDR3, taken from reference TRBV5-1 and TRBJ2-7): KAGVTQTPRYLIKTRGQQVTLSCSPISGHRSVSWYQQTPGQGLQFLFEYFSETQRNKGNFPGRFSGRQFSNSRSEMNVSTLELGDSALYLCASSLVGTGPYNSYEQYFGPGTRLTVT.

The chain joins TRBV2 to TRBJ2-1; D is unresolved. Trimming cost V 6 bases and J 2 bases, with 2 bases left between them. The germline V gene encodes CDR1 SNHLY and CDR2 FYNNEI. The CDR3 has 11 residues. The DNA for the CDR3 is TGTGCCAGCAGCACCTACAATGAGCAGTTCTTC. Amino acids: CASSTYNEQFF.

This clone turned up a few times. The V and J genes are TRBV30 and TRBJ1-2, with D possibly TRBD1 on 5 matching bases. Germline-derived CDR1 and CDR2 are GTSNPN and SVGIG (reference sequence). The CDR3 totals 15 residues. V was clipped by 0 bases and J by 4 bases, with 15 bases between them. CDR3 DNA: TGTGCCTGGAGTGTCGGGCAGGGCATCGGCTATGGCTACACCTTC. Its translation is CAWSVGQGIGYGYTF.

The chain links TRBV4-1 to TRBJ2-7; 8 nucleotides match TRBD2. The length of the CDR3 is 18 residues. Germline CDR1 reads MGHRA; CDR2 reads YSYEKL. With V trimmed by 2 bases and J by 7 bases, 19 bases remained unmatched. The CDR3 region is CASSQRDRRVSGAGEQYF. The DNA for the CDR3 is TGCGCCAGCAGCCAAAGAGACAGGCGAGTTAGCGGGGCGGGAGAGCAGTACTTC.

This clone turned up a few times. The chain carries TRBV30 and TRBJ2-7; 12 nucleotides line up with TRBD1. Germline CDR1 reads GTSNPN; CDR2 reads SVGIG (reference sequence). With 2 bases clipped from V and 5 bases from J, the junction kept 4 bases outside the gene matches. CDR3 length: 14 residues. This chain's CDR3 is CAWSWDRGLNEQYF. Written as DNA, the CDR3 is TGTGCCTGGAGTTGGGACAGGGGGCTAAACGAGCAGTACTTC.

V and J are TRBV6-5 and TRBJ1-2, with D hard to call. Trimming pared 2 bases from V and 2 bases from J, leaving 9 bases between. In germline, CDR1 is MNHEY, CDR2 SVGAGI. CDR3 length: 14 residues. This CDR3 reads CASSYKSGNYGYTF. The CDR3 region has the DNA TGTGCCAGCAGTTACAAATCGGGAAACTATGGCTACACCTTC.

The chain employs TRBV7-3 and TRBJ1-2; possible D gene TRBD1, 5 bases. The CDR3 totals 13 residues. Germline V gene lookup returns CDR1 SGHTA and CDR2 FQGTGA. Trimming removed 5 bases from V and 4 bases from J, with 11 bases in between. CDR3 amino acids: CASSTGPSYGYTF. CDR3 DNA sequence: TGTGCCAGCAGCACAGGACCGAGCTATGGCTACACCTTC.

CDR3 nucleotides: TGTGCCAGCACTCGGTATCCTCAGGGGATAGCTAACTATGGCTACACCTTC. Protein: CASTRYPQGIANYGYTF. The chain is built from TRBV5-4 and TRBJ1-2; perhaps TRBD1 as D (6 bases). Trimming removed 6 bases at V and 0 bases at J, with 21 bases between. The CDR3 is 17 residues long. The germline gives CDR1 SGHNT, CDR2 YYREEE (reference sequence).

The V call is TRBV7-2, the J call TRBJ2-7; TRBD1 agrees at 7 bases. With V trimmed by 5 bases and J by 3 bases, 10 bases remained unmatched. The CDR3 spans 15 residues. The V gene's germline CDR1 is SGHTA and CDR2 FQGNSA. CDR3 in amino acids: CASSLGQDPFYEQYF. CDR3 DNA: TGTGCCAGCAGCCTCGGACAGGACCCTTTCTACGAGCAGTACTTC.

V and J are TRBV6-5 and TRBJ2-7, with D perhaps TRBD1 (6 bases). This CDR3 is 15 amino acids long. The V end was cut by 0 bases, the J end by 3 bases, with 12 bases between. Germline V gene data show CDR1 as MNHEY and CDR2 as SVGAGI. The CDR3 spells CASSYSTGTIYEQYF. CDR3 DNA sequence: TGTGCCAGCAGTTACTCGACAGGTACCATCTACGAGCAGTACTTC.

This clone was seen just once. The chain carries TRBV9 and TRBJ2-7; maybe TRBD2 (6 bases). Germline CDR1 reads SGDLS; CDR2 reads YYNGEE. The V end lost 5 bases, the J end lost 6 bases, and 18 bases lay between the germline ends. The CDR3 consists of 14 residues. CDR3 sequence reads: CASSLTSAGREQYF. The CDR3 DNA is TGTGCCAGCAGTCTTACCTCCGCGGGGCGCGAGCAGTACTTC.

The rearrangement links TRBV7-8 to TRBJ2-3; D possibly corresponds to TRBD2 (5 bases). The CDR3 length is 12 residues. The germline V and J ends were trimmed by 10 bases and 2 bases, with 10 bases remaining between them. Germline V CDR1 and CDR2: SGHVS, FQNEAQ. CDR3 DNA: TGTGCCACAGCGGCACACACAGATACGCAGTATTTT. Its translation: CATAAHTDTQYF.

V gene TRBV30 combines with J gene TRBJ2-3; maybe TRBD2 (5 bases). Trimming took 0 bases from V and 2 from J, leaving 12 bases between them. Germline-derived CDR1 and CDR2 are GTSNPN and SVGIG (reference sequence). The CDR3 is 15 residues long. Written as DNA, the CDR3 is TGTGCCTGGAGTGTAGCAGGCGGGTCCACAGATACGCAGTATTTT. This translates into CAWSVAGGSTDTQYF.

The rearrangement joins TRBV5-1 to TRBJ2-7, with 8 bases aligning to TRBD2. Trimming at V came to 2 bases and at J to 1 base, leaving 8 bases not matched to a gene. CDR3 length: 16 residues. Germline V gives CDR1 SGHRS, CDR2 YFSETQ. The CDR3 region is CASSLTSGGGSYEQYF. CDR3 in DNA: TGCGCCAGCAGCTTAACTAGCGGAGGGGGTTCCTACGAGCAGTACTTC.